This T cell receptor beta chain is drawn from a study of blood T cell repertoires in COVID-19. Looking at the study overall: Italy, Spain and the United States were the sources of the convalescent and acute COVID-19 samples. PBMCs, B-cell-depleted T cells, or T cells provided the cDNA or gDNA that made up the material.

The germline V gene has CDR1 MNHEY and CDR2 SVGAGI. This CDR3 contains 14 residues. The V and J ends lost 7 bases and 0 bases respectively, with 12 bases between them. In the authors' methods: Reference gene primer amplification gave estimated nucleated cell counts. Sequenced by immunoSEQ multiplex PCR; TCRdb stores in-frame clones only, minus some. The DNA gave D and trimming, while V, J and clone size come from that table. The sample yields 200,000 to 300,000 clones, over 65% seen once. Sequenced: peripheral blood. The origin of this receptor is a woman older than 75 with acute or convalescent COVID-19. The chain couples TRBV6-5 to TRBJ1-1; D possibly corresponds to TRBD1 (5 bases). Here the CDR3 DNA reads TGTGCCAGCACCGGGGGACGGATGAACACTGAAGCTTTCTTT. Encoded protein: CASTGGRMNTEAFF.